A selection of T cell receptor beta chains follows, all from one sample in a study of long-term antiretroviral therapy in people with HIV. TCRdb's table, derived via immunoSEQ multiplex PCR, lists solely in-frame clones and lacks some. The sample holds some 22,000 clones, approximately 77% seen once. This sample comprised unsorted PBMCs, obtained at the start of antiretroviral therapy. The receptor set was obtained from a man aged 45-60 years with HIV. CDR3s leave out the opening cysteine and the closing phenylalanine or tryptophan. Fields, in order: clone size, V gene, CDR3 length, CDR3 protein. Only some rows state a clone size, as once, few, many or a class for expanded clones.

>-|TRBV6-4|12
ASSLDRDDTEAF
>-|TRBV6-1|8
ASSANEQY
>-|TRBV25-1|11
ASSERENTEAF
>-|TRBV27|11
ASSLFRGETQY
>-|TRBV9|14
ASSLGGKPYGIEAF
>-|TRBV6-5|11
ASSPGHNYGYT
>once|TRBV7-2|10
ASSLNLDTQY
>-|TRBV9|12
ASSVTASTDTQY
>-|TRBV7-8|13
ASSLRAGGYNEQF
>-|TRBV5-6|14
ASSFWDRALGDTQY
>-|TRBV30|11
AWSVLSTDTQY
>once|TRBV6-5|14
ASSYTRGHGRTEAF
>-|TRBV6-1|13
ASSEARQHNTEAF
>-|TRBV30|12
AWSGIGKGGELF
>-|TRBV4-1|13
ASSQDDRPNQPQH
>-|TRBV6-1|12
ASSERGIGPEQY
>once|TRBV5-6|11
ASSLTLNTEAF
>-|TRBV5-5|14
ASSLVWGSDTGELF
>-|TRBV19|13
ASSIRKGSTDTQY
>medium-sized|TRBV28|14
ASSLLTVLNNSPLH
>few|TRBV7-9|10
ASSGQGGGYT
>-|TRBV11-3|13
ASSPDRGSTDTQY